This T cell receptor (beta chain) was obtained from a study of blood T cell repertoires in COVID-19. The germline gives CDR1 SGHAT, CDR2 FQDESV (reference sequence). V was pared by 0 bases and J by 6 bases, with 6 bases of the junction left unmatched. The CDR3 is 16 amino acids. In the authors' methods: Amplification with reference gene primers provided the estimates of nucleated cell counts. Generated by immunoSEQ multiplex PCR, the TCRdb table keeps only in-frame clones and is missing some. V and J calls and clone size come straight from that table; D and trimming were deduced from the DNA. In the table there are fewer than 150,000 clones, 70% to 80% of which are singletons.

The chain couples TRBV11-1 to TRBJ2-7; 12 bases align to TRBD1. The origin of this receptor is a man between 70 and 80 years old with acute or convalescent COVID-19. Material for sequencing was peripheral blood. CDR3 DNA: TGTGCCAGCAGCTTAGCGCCGGGACAGGGGGCCAGCGAGCAGTACTTC. The encoded protein is CASSLAPGQGASEQYF. The full variable domain, with the rest looked up from reference TRBV11-1 and TRBJ2-7, is EAEVAQSPRYKITEKSQAVAFWCDPISGHATLYWYRQILGQGPELLVQFQDESVVDDSQLPKDRFSAERLKGVDSTLKIQPAELGDSAMYLCASSLAPGQGASEQYFGPGTRLTVT.